This entry lists 11 T cell receptor beta chains sequenced from one sample in a study of T cell responses to AZD1222 COVID-19 vaccine. Generated by immunoSEQ multiplex PCR, the TCRdb table keeps only in-frame clones and is missing some. The sample holds some 150,000 clones; over 80% are singletons and the top ten take about 3%. Sequences were derived from peripheral blood, sampled on day 0 of MenACWY control vaccination. The receptors were gathered from an adult in good health.

V is TRBV6-5 and J is TRBJ2-3, with D perhaps being TRBD1 or TRBD2 (6 bases each). This CDR3 has 15 residues. Germline V gene sequence: CDR1 MNHEY, CDR2 SVGAGI. V gave up 6 bases and J gave up 2 bases, with 15 bases separating them. CDR3 DNA sequence: TGTGCCAGCAGCGAGGGGGGACGGGACACAGATACGCAGTATTTT. Protein sequence: CASSEGGRDTDTQYF.

Written as DNA, the CDR3 is TGTGCCAGCAGTGTGAAACTAGCGGGTTACGAGCAGTACTTC. Amino acid sequence: CASSVKLAGYEQYF. The chain employs TRBV2 and TRBJ2-7; TRBD2 matches at 9 bases. Trimming at V came to 4 bases and at J to 4 bases, leaving 5 bases not matched to a gene. Germline V gene sequence: CDR1 SNHLY, CDR2 FYNNEI. This CDR3 is 14 amino acids long.

This clone was seen just once. The V and J genes are TRBV6-5 and TRBJ1-2, with a weak D call TRBD1 (5 bases). Trimming shortened V by 8 bases and J by 4 bases, and 14 bases separated the two germline ends. From germline, CDR1 is MNHEY and CDR2 SVGAGI. CDR3 length equals 13 residues. CDR3 DNA: TGTGCCAGCGCTAAGGGGAGATCCTATGGCTACACCTTC. Amino acids: CASAKGRSYGYTF.

V usage is TRBV30 and J usage is TRBJ2-3; a possible D gene is TRBD1 (6 bases). The V gene's germline CDR1 is GTSNPN and CDR2 SVGIG (reference sequence). Trimming stripped 4 bases from V and 0 bases from J, with 11 bases between. This CDR3 is built from 14 residues. The CDR3 region is CAWNGGSSTDTQYF. DNA for the CDR3: TGTGCCTGGAATGGGGGCAGCAGCACAGATACGCAGTATTTT.

V is TRBV27 and J is TRBJ2-3; D may be TRBD1 (5 bases). This CDR3 is built from 14 residues. Germline lookup yields CDR1 MNHEY and CDR2 SMNVEV (reference sequence). Trimming removed 5 bases from V and 2 bases from J, with 11 bases in between. The CDR3 loop reads CASSPTDSTDTQYF. DNA of the CDR3: TGTGCCAGCAGTCCGACAGACTCCACAGATACGCAGTATTTT.

V is TRBV4-1 and J is TRBJ1-5; TRBD1 agrees at 9 bases. The CDR3 covers 15 residues. Germline CDR1 reads MGHRA; CDR2 reads YSYEKL. Losses at the gene ends were 2 bases for V and 9 bases for J; bases not matched to a gene: 8. CDR3 protein: CASSQPGQGRLPQHF. In DNA form, the CDR3 reads TGCGCCAGCAGCCAACCCGGACAGGGGCGTCTGCCCCAGCATTTT.

CDR3 nucleotides: TGTGCCAGCAGCTGGGCCCCGGGGACCCAGGGTGAAGCTTTCTTT. This codes for CASSWAPGTQGEAFF. This chain joins TRBV3-1 (or the pseudogene TRBV3-2) and TRBJ1-1; D perhaps matches TRBD1 (5 bases). The CDR3 contains 15 residues. The germline CDR1 and CDR2 sequences are LGHDT and YNNKEL (reference sequence). V lost 5 bases, J lost 7 bases, and 20 bases lay in between.

The rearrangement joins TRBV14 to TRBJ2-3; the D gene is possibly TRBD1 (5 bases). Germline assignment: CDR1 SGHDN and CDR2 FVKESK. The CDR3 length is 18 residues. The V end lost 2 bases, the J end lost 5 bases, and 23 bases lay between the germline ends. The CDR3 loop reads CASSQLGYKGLGGDTQYF. DNA for the CDR3: TGTGCCAGCAGCCAATTGGGTTACAAGGGGCTAGGTGGAGATACGCAGTATTTT.

CDR3 sequence: CASSFESSGNTIYF. In nucleotides, the CDR3 is TGTGCCAGCAGCTTTGAAAGCTCTGGAAACACCATATATTTT. The rearrangement links TRBV5-6 to TRBJ1-3, with D unclear. Trimming stripped 2 bases from V and 0 bases from J, with 6 bases between. The CDR3 is made up of 14 amino acids. Germline V gene data show CDR1 as SGHDT and CDR2 as YYEEEE.

This clone appeared once. The rearrangement links TRBV6-1 to TRBJ1-2, with a weak D call TRBD1 (6 bases). Trimming removed 2 bases at V and 2 bases at J, with 12 bases between. From germline, CDR1 is MNHNS and CDR2 SASEGT. The CDR3 runs to 15 residues. The CDR3: CASSETPDRNYGYTF. As DNA, the CDR3 is TGTGCCAGCAGTGAAACACCGGACAGAAACTATGGCTACACCTTC.

This chain connects TRBV5-8 to TRBJ2-1, with 9 bases that match TRBD1. From germline, CDR1 is SGHTS and CDR2 YDEGEE. The CDR3 covers 15 residues. Trimming cost V 5 bases and J 6 bases; bases outside gene matches: 9. The CDR3 spells CASSLTGGMLNEQFF. CDR3 DNA: TGTGCCAGCAGTCTCACAGGGGGCATGCTCAATGAGCAGTTCTTC.